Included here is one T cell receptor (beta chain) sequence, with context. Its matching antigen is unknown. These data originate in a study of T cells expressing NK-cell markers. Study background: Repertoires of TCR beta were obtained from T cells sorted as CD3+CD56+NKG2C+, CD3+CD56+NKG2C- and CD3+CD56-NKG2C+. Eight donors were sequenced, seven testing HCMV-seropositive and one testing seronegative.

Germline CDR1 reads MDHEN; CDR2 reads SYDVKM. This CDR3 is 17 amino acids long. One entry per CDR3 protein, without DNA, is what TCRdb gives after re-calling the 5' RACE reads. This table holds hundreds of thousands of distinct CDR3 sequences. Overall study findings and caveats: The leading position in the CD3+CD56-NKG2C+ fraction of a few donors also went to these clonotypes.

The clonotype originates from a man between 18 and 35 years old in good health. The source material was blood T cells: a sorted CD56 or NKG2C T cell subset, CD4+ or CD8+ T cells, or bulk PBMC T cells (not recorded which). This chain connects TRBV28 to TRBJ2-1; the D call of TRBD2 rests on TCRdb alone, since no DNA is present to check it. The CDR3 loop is CASSWDLGDHSYNEQFF. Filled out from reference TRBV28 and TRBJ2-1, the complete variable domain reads DVKVTQSSRYLVKRTGEKVFLECVQDMDHENMFWYRQDPGLGLRLIYFSYDVKMKEKGDIPEGYSVSREKKERFSLILESASTNQTSMYLCASSWDLGDHSYNEQFFGPGTRLTVL.